This T cell receptor beta chain was found in a study of blood T cell repertoires in COVID-19. As for the study in general: COVID-19 samples collected from the United States, Italy and Spain covered acute and convalescent phases. PBMCs, B-cell-depleted T cells, or T cells provided the cDNA or gDNA that made up the material.

Concerning this clone: Relative to the germline gene, one junction end is altered; a read error may explain this.

From germline, CDR1 is SSHAT and CDR2 FNYEAQ (reference sequence). This CDR3 is built from 15 residues. In the authors' workflow: From reference gene primer amplification, estimates of nucleated cell counts were derived. Generated by immunoSEQ multiplex PCR, the TCRdb table keeps only in-frame clones and is missing some. That table gives V, J and clone size, and the DNA gave D and trimming. The table records tens of thousands of clones, roughly 87% of them present only once. Sequencing input: peripheral blood. The chain recombines TRBV7-7 with TRBJ2-1; D possibly corresponds to TRBD2 (6 bases). The source is a human donor in a cohort sampled during active COVID-19. The DNA of the CDR3 is TGTGCTAGCAGCTTAGTCGGTAGCGGCTACAATGAGCAGTTCTTC. This codes for CASSLVGSGYNEQFF.